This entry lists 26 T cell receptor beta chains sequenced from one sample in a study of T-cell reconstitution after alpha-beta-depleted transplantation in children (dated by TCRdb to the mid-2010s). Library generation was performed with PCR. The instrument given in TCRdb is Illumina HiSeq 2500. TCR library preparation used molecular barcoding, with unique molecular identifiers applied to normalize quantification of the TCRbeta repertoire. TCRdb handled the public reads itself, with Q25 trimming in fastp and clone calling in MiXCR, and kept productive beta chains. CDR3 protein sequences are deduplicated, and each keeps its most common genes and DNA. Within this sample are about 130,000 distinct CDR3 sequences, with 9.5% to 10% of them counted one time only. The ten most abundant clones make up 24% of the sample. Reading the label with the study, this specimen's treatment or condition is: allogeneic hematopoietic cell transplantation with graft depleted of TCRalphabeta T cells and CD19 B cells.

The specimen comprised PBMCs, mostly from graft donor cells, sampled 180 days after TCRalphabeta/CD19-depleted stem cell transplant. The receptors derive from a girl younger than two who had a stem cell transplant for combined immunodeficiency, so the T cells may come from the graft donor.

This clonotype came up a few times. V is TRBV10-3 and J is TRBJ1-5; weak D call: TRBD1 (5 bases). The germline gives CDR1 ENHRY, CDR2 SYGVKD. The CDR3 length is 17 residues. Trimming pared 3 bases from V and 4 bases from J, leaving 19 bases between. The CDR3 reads CAISDGGEGPRNQPQHF. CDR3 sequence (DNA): TGTGCCATCAGTGATGGGGGGGAGGGTCCGAGGAATCAGCCCCAGCATTTT.

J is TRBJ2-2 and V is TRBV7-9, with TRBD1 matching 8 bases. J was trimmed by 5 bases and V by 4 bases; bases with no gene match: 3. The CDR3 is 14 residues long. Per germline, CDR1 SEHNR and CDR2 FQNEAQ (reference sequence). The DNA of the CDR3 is TGTGCCAGCAGCTCCTGGACAGGGACCGGGGAGCTGTTTTTT. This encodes CASSSWTGTGELFF.

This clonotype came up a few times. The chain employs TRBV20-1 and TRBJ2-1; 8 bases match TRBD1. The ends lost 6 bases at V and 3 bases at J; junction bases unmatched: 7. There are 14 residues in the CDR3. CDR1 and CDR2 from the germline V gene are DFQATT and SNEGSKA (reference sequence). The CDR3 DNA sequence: TGCAGTGCAAAACAGGGGGACCACTACAATGAGCAGTTCTTC. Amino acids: CSAKQGDHYNEQFF.

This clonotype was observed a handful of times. The CDR3 here is CASQVQRGTDTQYF. The CDR3 region has the DNA TGCGCGTCGCAGGTACAGCGGGGAACAGATACGCAGTATTTT. The rearrangement uses TRBV5-1 and TRBJ2-3; TRBD2 matches at 7 bases. The germline CDR1 and CDR2 sequences are SGHRS and YFSETQ. This CDR3 spans 14 amino acids.

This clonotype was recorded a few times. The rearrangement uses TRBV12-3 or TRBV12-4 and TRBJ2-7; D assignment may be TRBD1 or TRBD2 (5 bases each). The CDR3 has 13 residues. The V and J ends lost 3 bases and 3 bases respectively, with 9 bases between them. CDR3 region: CASSFGGGYEQYF. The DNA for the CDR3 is TGTGCCAGCAGTTTTGGGGGTGGCTACGAGCAGTACTTC.

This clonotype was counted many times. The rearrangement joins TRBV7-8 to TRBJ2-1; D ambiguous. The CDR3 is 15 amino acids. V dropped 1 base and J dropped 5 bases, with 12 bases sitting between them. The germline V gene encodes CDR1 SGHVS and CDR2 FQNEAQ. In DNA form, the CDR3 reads TGTGCCAGCAGCTTAGACGGATCTAGACACAATGAGCAGTTCTTC. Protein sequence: CASSLDGSRHNEQFF.

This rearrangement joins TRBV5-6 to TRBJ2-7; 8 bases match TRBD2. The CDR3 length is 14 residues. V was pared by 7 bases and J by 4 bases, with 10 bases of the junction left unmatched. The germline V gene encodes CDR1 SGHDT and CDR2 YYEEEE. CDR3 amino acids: CASGPGGGGYEQYF. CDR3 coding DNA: TGTGCCAGCGGCCCCGGGGGGGGCGGGTACGAGCAGTACTTC.

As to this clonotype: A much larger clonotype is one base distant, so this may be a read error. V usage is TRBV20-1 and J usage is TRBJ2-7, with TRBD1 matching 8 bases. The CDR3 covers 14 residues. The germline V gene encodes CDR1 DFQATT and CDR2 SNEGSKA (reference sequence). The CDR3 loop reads CSARPPGGLYERYF. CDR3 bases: TGCAGTGCTCGCCCCCCAGGGGGCCTATACGAGCGGTACTTC.

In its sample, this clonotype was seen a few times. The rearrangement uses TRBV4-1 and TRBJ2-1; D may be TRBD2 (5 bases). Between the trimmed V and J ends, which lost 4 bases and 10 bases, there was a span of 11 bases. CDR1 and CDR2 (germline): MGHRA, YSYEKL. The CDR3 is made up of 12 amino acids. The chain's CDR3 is CASSPIGEEQFF. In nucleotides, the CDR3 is TGCGCCAGCAGCCCTATCGGGGAGGAGCAGTTCTTC.

In DNA, the CDR3 is TGTGCCAGCAGCTTGGTACCTAGTCGGGGAGATACGCAGTATTTT. Translating it yields CASSLVPSRGDTQYF. The genes are TRBV5-6 and TRBJ2-3, with a possible D match to TRBD2 (5 bases). V lost 0 bases to trimming and J lost 5 bases, with 13 bases between them. This CDR3 contains 15 residues. From germline, CDR1 is SGHDT and CDR2 YYEEEE.

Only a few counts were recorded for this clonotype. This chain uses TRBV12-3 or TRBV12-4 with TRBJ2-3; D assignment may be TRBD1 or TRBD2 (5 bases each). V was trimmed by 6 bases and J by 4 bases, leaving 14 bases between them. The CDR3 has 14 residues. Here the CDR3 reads CASSASLGADTQYF. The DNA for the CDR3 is TGTGCCAGCAGCGCTTCGTTGGGGGCAGATACGCAGTATTTT.

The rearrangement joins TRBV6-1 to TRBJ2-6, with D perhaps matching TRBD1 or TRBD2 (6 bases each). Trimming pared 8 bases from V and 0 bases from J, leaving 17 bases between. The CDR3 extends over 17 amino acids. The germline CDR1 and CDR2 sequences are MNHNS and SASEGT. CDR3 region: CASGWGDTNSGANVLTF. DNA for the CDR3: TGTGCCAGCGGGTGGGGGGACACTAACTCTGGGGCCAACGTCCTGACTTTC.

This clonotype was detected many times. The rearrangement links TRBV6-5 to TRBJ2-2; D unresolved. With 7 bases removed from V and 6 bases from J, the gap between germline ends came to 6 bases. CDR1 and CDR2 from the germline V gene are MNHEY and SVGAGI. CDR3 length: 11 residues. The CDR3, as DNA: TGTGCCAGCACATCCTCCGGGGAGCTGTTTTTT. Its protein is CASTSSGELFF.

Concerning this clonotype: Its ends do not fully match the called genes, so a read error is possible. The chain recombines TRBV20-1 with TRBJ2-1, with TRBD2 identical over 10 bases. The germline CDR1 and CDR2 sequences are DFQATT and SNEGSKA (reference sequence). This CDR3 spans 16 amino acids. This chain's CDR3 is CSAPTPGTSAYNDQFF. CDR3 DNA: TGCAGTGCTCCAACACCCGGGACTAGCGCTTACAATGACCAGTTCTTC.

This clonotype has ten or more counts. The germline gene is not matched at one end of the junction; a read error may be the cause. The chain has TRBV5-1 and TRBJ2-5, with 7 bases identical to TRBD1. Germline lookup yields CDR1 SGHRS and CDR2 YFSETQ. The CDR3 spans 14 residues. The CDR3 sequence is CASSLQGHQETQYF. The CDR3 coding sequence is TGCGCCAGCAGCTTACAGGGGCACCAGGAGACCCAGTACTTC.

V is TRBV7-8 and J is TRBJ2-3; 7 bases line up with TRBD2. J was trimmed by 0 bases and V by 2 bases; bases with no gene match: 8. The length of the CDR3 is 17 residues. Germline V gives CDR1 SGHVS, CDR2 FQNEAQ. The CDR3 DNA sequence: TGTGCCAGCAGCTTAAAGGGAGCGGGGAAGAGCACAGATACGCAGTATTTT. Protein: CASSLKGAGKSTDTQYF.

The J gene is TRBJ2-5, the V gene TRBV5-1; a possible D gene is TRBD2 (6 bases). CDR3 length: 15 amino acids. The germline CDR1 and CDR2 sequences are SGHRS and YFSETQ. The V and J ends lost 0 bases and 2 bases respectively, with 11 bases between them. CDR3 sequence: CASSLARGIQETQYF. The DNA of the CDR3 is TGCGCCAGCAGCTTGGCCCGGGGGATTCAAGAGACCCAGTACTTC.

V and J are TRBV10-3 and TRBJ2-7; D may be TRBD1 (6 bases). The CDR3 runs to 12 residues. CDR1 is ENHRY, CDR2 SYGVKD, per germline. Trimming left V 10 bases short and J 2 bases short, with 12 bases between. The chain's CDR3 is CATRTEAYEQYF. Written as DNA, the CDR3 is TGTGCCACCCGGACAGAAGCCTACGAGCAGTACTTC.

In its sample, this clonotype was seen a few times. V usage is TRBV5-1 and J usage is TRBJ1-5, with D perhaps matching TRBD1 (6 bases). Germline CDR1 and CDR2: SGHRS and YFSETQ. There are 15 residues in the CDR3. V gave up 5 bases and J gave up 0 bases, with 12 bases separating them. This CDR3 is CASSITGNSNQPQHF. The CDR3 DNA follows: TGCGCCAGCAGTATAACAGGGAATAGCAATCAGCCCCAGCATTTT.

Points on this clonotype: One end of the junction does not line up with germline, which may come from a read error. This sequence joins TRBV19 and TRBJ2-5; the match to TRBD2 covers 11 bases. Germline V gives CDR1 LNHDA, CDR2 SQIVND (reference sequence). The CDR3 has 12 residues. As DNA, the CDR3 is TGTGCCAGTAGTGCCGGGACTAGCGGTCAGAACTTC. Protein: CASSAGTSGQNF.

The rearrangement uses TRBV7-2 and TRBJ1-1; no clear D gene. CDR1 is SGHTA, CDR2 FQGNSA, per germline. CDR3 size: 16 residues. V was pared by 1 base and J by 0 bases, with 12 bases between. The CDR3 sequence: CASSLVGGNMNTEAFF. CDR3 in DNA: TGTGCCAGCAGCTTAGTCGGAGGGAATATGAACACTGAAGCTTTCTTT. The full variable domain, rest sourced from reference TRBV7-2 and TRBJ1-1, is GAGVSQSPSNKVTEKGKDVELRCDPISGHTALYWYRQSLGQGLEFLIYFQGNSAPDKSGLPSDRFSAERTGGSVSTLTIQRTQQEDSAVYLCASSLVGGNMNTEAFFGQGTRLTVV.

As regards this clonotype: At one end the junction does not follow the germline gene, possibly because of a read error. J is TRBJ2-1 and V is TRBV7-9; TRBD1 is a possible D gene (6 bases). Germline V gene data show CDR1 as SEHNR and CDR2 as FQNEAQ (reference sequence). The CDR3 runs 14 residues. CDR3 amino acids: CASGLSLGADEQFF. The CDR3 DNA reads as TGTGCCAGCGGCTTATCGCTGGGGGCCGATGAGCAGTTCTTC. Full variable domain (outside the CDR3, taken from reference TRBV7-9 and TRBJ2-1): DTGVSQNPRHKITKRGQNVTFRCDPISEHNRLYWYRQTLGQGPEFLTYFQNEAQLEKSRLLSDRFSAERPKGSFSTLEIQRTEQGDSAMYLCASGLSLGADEQFFGPGTRLTVL.

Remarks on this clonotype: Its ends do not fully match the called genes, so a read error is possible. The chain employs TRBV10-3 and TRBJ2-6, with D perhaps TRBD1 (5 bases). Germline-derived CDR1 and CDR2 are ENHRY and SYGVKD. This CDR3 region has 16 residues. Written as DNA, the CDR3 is TGTGCCATCAGTGAGCCCACAAGCTCTGGGGCCAACGGCCTGACTTTC. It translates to CAISEPTSSGANGLTF.

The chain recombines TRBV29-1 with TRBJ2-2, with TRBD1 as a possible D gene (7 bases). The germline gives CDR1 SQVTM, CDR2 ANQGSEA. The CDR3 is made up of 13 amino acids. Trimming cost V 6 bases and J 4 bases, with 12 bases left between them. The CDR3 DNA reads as TGCAGCGTCCAGGGGGAGGCCACCGGGGAGCTGTTTTTT. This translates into CSVQGEATGELFF.

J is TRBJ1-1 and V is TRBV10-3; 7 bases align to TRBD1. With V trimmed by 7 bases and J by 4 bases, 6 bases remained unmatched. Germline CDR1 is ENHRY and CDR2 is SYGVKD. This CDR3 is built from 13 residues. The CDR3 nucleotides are TGTGCCATCACTAATCGACAGGGCACTGAAGCTTTCTTT. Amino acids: CAITNRQGTEAFF.

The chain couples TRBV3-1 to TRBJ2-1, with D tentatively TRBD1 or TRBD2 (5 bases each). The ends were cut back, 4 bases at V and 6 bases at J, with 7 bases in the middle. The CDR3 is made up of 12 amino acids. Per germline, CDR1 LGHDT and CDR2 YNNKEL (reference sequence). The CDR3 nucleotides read TGTGCCAGCAGCCCGGGACCCAATGAGCAGTTCTTC. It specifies CASSPGPNEQFF.